The present T cell receptor beta chain was sequenced within a study of blood T cells in healthy people across ages. Study findings and constraints: Those diversity estimates obtained from one million T cells were thought to be underestimates.

A second PCR of 7 to 11 cycles used a sample-barcoded 5' primer and a J-beta primer mix. One entry per CDR3 protein results from TCRdb running MiXCR on the 5' RACE reads. The top ten clones hold about 3% of a sample with around 800,000 distinct CDR3 sequences, around a quarter of them seen once. The junction had 8 bases not matched to a gene; V was cut back by 4 bases and J by 3 bases. CDR3 length: 14 residues. Per germline, CDR1 SQVTM and CDR2 ANQGSEA. Points on this clonotype: What it binds is not known.

These records were also assigned to another study, of T cells of mothers and their children.

Input material: blood. This chain uses TRBV29-1 with TRBJ1-2, with 7 bases matching TRBD1. This clonotype was sampled from a boy aged 10-17 years in good health. CDR3 nucleotides: TGCAGCGTTGGACAGGGAAGTAGGGACTATGGCTACACCTTC. This translates into CSVGQGSRDYGYTF.